This T cell receptor beta chain was found in a study of graft-versus-host responses after intestinal transplantation. The study's findings and limits: In patients with graft-donor T cell macrochimerism, allograft graft-versus-host to host-versus-graft clonal ratios were high. Detected in recipient marrow were GvH clones, some of which were first observed in ileum or blood.

On this clone: Its antigen is not known. Without the conserved terminal phenylalanine or tryptophan, this CDR3 likely stems from a read error. Because the CDR3's place on the DNA is in doubt, the DNA is left out and the CDR3 is given as listed by TCRdb.

In germline, CDR1 is MNHEY, CDR2 SVGAGI. The CDR3 has 15 amino acids, counting both end residues. Assay: immunoSEQ multiplex PCR; the TCRdb copy retains only in-frame clones and omits some. The repertoire consists of tens of thousands of clones, with about 91% occurring once and the leading ten covering about 8%. V and J are TRBV6-5 and TRBJ1-2; TRBD1 is the table's D call, not checked against the DNA. The TCR sequence derives from a human donor who was the organ donor for an intestinal transplant. The sample in question was unstimulated CD8+ T cells sorted from spleen or lymph node cells, obtained before transplant. This chain's CDR3 is CASGFGQGHQDKDTL.